Listed here are 23 T cell receptor beta chains from one sample, sequenced in a study of T cells in Graves' hyperthyroidism and ophthalmopathy. TCR beta CDR3 regions were amplified from RNA transcripts. HTBI primers were employed in a first-round RT-PCR of the TCR CDR3. In TCRdb, the multiplex PCR reads were re-called with MiXCR into one record per CDR3 protein. The sample records around 380,000 distinct CDR3 sequences, roughly 14% being singletons. Sequencing was carried out using blood. Every receptor here comes from a man aged 25 to 40 with Graves' hyperthyroidism that later progressed to Graves' ophthalmopathy.

This clonotype was counted many times. The rearrangement links TRBV20-1 to TRBJ2-3, with D perhaps matching TRBD2 (5 bases). Germline lookup yields CDR1 DFQATT and CDR2 SNEGSKA (reference sequence). V lost 2 bases and J lost 0, with 12 bases in between. The CDR3 is 15 residues long. This CDR3 is CSARRFRTSTDTQYF. For the CDR3, the DNA is TGCAGTGCTAGAAGGTTCCGGACTAGCACAGATACGCAGTATTTT.

In its sample, this clonotype was seen a few times. The chain joins TRBV20-1 to TRBJ1-1, with a weak D call TRBD1 (5 bases). V lost 3 bases, J lost 0 bases, and 8 bases lay in between. Looked up from germline, CDR1 is DFQATT and CDR2 is SNEGSKA (reference sequence). The CDR3 totals 13 residues. CDR3 DNA: TGCAGTGCTAGGCGGGGCTTGAACACTGAAGCTTTCTTT. It codes for CSARRGLNTEAFF.

This sequence joins TRBV5-6 and TRBJ2-2, with 8 bases aligning to TRBD2. There are 16 residues in the CDR3. CDR1 and CDR2 from the germline V gene are SGHDT and YYEEEE. The ends lost 4 bases at V and 5 bases at J; junction bases unmatched: 10. This CDR3 reads CASSDTQRGWTGELFF. CDR3 in DNA: TGTGCCAGCAGCGATACTCAGCGGGGGTGGACCGGGGAGCTGTTTTTT.

This clonotype was recorded at least ten times. The J gene is TRBJ1-1, the V gene TRBV27; D is unclear. Germline V lookup: CDR1 MNHEY, CDR2 SMNVEV (reference sequence). The CDR3 is 13 amino acids. Trimming removed 0 bases from V and 7 bases from J, with 9 bases in between. CDR3 amino acids: CASSLSKGIEAFF. CDR3 nucleotide sequence: TGTGCCAGCAGTTTATCGAAAGGGATTGAAGCTTTCTTT.

CDR3 loop: CASSLALGGLNEQYF. CDR3 sequence (DNA): TGTGCCAGCAGCTTAGCGCTTGGGGGGCTAAACGAGCAGTACTTC. This chain connects TRBV7-9 to TRBJ2-7; D tentatively reads TRBD1 or TRBD2 (6 bases each). The CDR3 extends over 15 amino acids. Trimming pared 0 bases from V and 5 bases from J, leaving 14 bases between. The germline V gene encodes CDR1 SEHNR and CDR2 FQNEAQ (reference sequence).

This rearrangement joins TRBV4-1 to TRBJ1-2; no reliable D call. This CDR3 spans 14 amino acids. Trimming stripped 4 bases from V and 1 base from J, with 10 bases between. Germline V gene data show CDR1 as MGHRA and CDR2 as YSYEKL. CDR3 sequence reads: CASSPAENNYGYTF. The CDR3 DNA follows: TGCGCCAGCAGCCCTGCGGAGAATAACTATGGCTACACCTTC.

To note about this clonotype: Relative to the germline gene, one junction end is altered; a read error may explain this. The chain recombines TRBV2 with TRBJ2-2; TRBD2 matches 11 bases. Per germline, CDR1 SNHLY and CDR2 FYNNEI. The CDR3 extends over 15 amino acids. As DNA, the CDR3 is TGTGCCAGCACCGGGACTAGCGGAAACACCGGGGAGCTGCTTTTT. Amino acids: CASTGTSGNTGELLF.

This clonotype was picked up many times. J is TRBJ1-1 and V is TRBV6-1; TRBD1 matches at 7 bases. Germline V gene sequence: CDR1 MNHNS, CDR2 SASEGT. CDR3 size: 14 residues. The V and J ends lost 3 bases and 3 bases, in that order; junction bases with no gene match: 4. The CDR3 DNA reads as TGTGCCAGCAGTGAGGAGGGGGCGTACACTGAAGCTTTCTTT. Its translation: CASSEEGAYTEAFF.

The V call is TRBV10-1, the J call TRBJ2-2, with D perhaps being TRBD1 or TRBD2 (5 bases each). Germline V CDR1 and CDR2: WNHNN, SYGVQD (reference sequence). There are 15 residues in the CDR3. Trimming shortened V by 4 bases and J by 4 bases, and 13 bases separated the two germline ends. DNA of the CDR3: TGCGCCAGCAGTGGACAGATAGGGACCACCGGGGAGCTGTTTTTT. Amino acid sequence: CASSGQIGTTGELFF.

In this sample, this clonotype turned up a few times. V is TRBV29-1 and J is TRBJ1-3; D remains ambiguous. In germline, CDR1 is SQVTM, CDR2 ANQGSEA. CDR3 length: 14 residues. V lost 3 bases, J lost 1 base, and 10 bases lay in between. The CDR3 sequence: CSVEGGGSGNTIYF. The CDR3 region has the DNA TGCAGCGTTGAGGGAGGAGGGTCTGGAAACACCATATATTTT.

This clonotype occurred many times. The gene calls are TRBV28 and TRBJ2-7, with D perhaps given as TRBD1 or TRBD2 (5 bases each). Germline CDR1 MDHEN, CDR2 SYDVKM. The CDR3 consists of 13 residues. The V gene lost 5 bases and the J gene lost 6 bases, with 14 bases spanning the gap. CDR3: CASSTFPGSEQYF. CDR3 nucleotide sequence: TGTGCCAGCAGTACATTCCCAGGGAGCGAGCAGTACTTC. The full variable domain, with the rest looked up from reference TRBV28 and TRBJ2-7, is DVKVTQSSRYLVKRTGEKVFLECVQDMDHENMFWYRQDPGLGLRLIYFSYDVKMKEKGDIPEGYSVSREKKERFSLILESASTNQTSMYLCASSTFPGSEQYFGPGTRLTVT.

In this sample, this clonotype turned up many times. The chain recombines TRBV28 with TRBJ1-2, with D unclear. This CDR3 is built from 12 residues. Germline V gene data show CDR1 as MDHEN and CDR2 as SYDVKM. Deletions cut 5 bases from V and 3 bases from J, with 7 bases between. Here the CDR3 DNA reads TGTGCCAGCAGTCCATGGGACTATGGCTACACCTTC. Translation: CASSPWDYGYTF.

This clonotype has a count of ten or more. This chain joins TRBV6-9 and TRBJ2-7, with D hard to call. The germline gives CDR1 MNHGY, CDR2 SVAAGI. The CDR3 has 13 amino acids. The V and J ends lost 11 bases and 2 bases respectively, with 16 bases between them. CDR3 sequence (DNA): TGTGCCCCCGAAGGAGACGGAGCCTACGAGCAGTACTTC. It codes for CAPEGDGAYEQYF.

As concerns this clonotype: A much larger clone lies one base from this, so it may be a read error. CDR3 protein: CASSESSGNQPQHF. CDR3 nucleotide sequence: TGTGCCAGCAGTGAAAGTTCAGGGAACCAGCCCCAGCATTTT. This sequence joins TRBV2 and TRBJ1-5; the D gene is possibly TRBD1 (5 bases). The CDR3 consists of 14 residues. V was shortened by 2 bases and J by 7 bases, with 12 bases between the two germline ends. Germline CDR1 reads SNHLY; CDR2 reads FYNNEI.

This clonotype was observed a few times. The gene calls are TRBV7-9 and TRBJ2-3; 9 nucleotides agree with TRBD2. Trimming removed 5 bases from V and 0 bases from J; junction bases left unmatched: 12. The CDR3 totals 18 residues. Looked up from germline, CDR1 is SEHNR and CDR2 is FQNEAQ (reference sequence). CDR3 sequence reads: CASSPRLGRGGSTDTQYF. The CDR3 DNA follows: TGTGCCAGCAGCCCCCGTCTTGGGCGGGGGGGGAGCACAGATACGCAGTATTTT.

This clonotype has at least ten counts. The CDR3 here is CASSIPGLQFTYNEQFF. The CDR3 nucleotides read TGTGCCAGCAGCATACCGGGGCTTCAATTTACCTACAATGAGCAGTTCTTC. The chain has TRBV7-8 and TRBJ2-1; tentatively, D is TRBD1 or TRBD2 (5 bases each). The germline CDR1 and CDR2 sequences are SGHVS and FQNEAQ. Trimming took off 5 bases at V and 2 bases at J, with 19 bases between the two ends. The CDR3 extends over 17 amino acids.

This clonotype occurred a few times. This chain connects TRBV9 to TRBJ2-3; D is ambiguous. The germline gives CDR1 SGDLS, CDR2 YYNGEE. This CDR3 has 14 residues. V was shortened by 3 bases and J by 0 bases, with 8 bases between the two germline ends. CDR3 sequence (DNA): TGTGCCAGCAGCGAGTGGTATAGCACAGATACGCAGTATTTT. It codes for CASSEWYSTDTQYF. Complete variable domain (other parts from reference TRBV9 and TRBJ2-3): DSGVTQTPKHLITATGQRVTLRCSPRSGDLSVYWYQQSLDQGLQFLIQYYNGEERAKGNILERFSAQQFPDLHSELNLSSLELGDSALYFCASSEWYSTDTQYFGPGTRLTVL.

This clonotype was detected only a few times. J is TRBJ1-5 and V is TRBV30; 7 positions agree with TRBD1. Per the germline V gene, CDR1 is GTSNPN and CDR2 is SVGIG (reference sequence). Trimming took 2 bases from V and 0 from J; bases not matched to a gene: 10. The CDR3 sequence is 17 residues long. The CDR3 protein is CAWSRRRDSYSNQPQHF. As DNA, the CDR3 is TGTGCCTGGAGTAGACGCCGGGACAGTTATAGCAATCAGCCCCAGCATTTT.

The genes are TRBV20-1 and TRBJ2-2; D is ambiguous. CDR1 and CDR2 from the germline V gene are DFQATT and SNEGSKA (reference sequence). The CDR3 has 13 residues. The V and J ends lost 0 bases and 5 bases respectively, with 7 bases between them. The CDR3 DNA follows: TGCAGTGCTAGAGATGGAAGTACCGGGGAGCTGTTTTTT. This sequence encodes CSARDGSTGELFF.

There are many counts of this clonotype. V usage is TRBV28 and J usage is TRBJ1-2; tentatively, D is TRBD1 (5 bases). V was clipped by 5 bases and J by 8 bases, with 15 bases between them. The germline V gene encodes CDR1 MDHEN and CDR2 SYDVKM. CDR3 length: 13 amino acids. CDR3 coding DNA: TGTGCCAGCAGTGCCGGGACGGACATCGGCTACACCTTC. This encodes CASSAGTDIGYTF.

This clonotype occurred many times. This chain links TRBV3-1 with TRBJ1-1, with TRBD1 identical over 7 bases. J gave up 3 bases and V 6 bases, and 7 bases lay outside the gene matches. Germline V CDR1 and CDR2: LGHDT, YNNKEL (reference sequence). The CDR3 sequence is 14 residues long. The CDR3 nucleotides read TGTGCCAGCAGACAGACAGGGCTGTACACTGAAGCTTTCTTT. It translates to CASRQTGLYTEAFF.

This chain links TRBV7-2 with TRBJ1-5; unclear D gene. The CDR3 has 15 residues. Between the trimmed V and J ends, which lost 3 bases and 3 bases, there was a span of 12 bases. Germline V lookup: CDR1 SGHTA, CDR2 FQGNSA. CDR3 nucleotides: TGTGCCAGCAGCTTTGGGTCAGGATACAATCAGCCCCAGCATTTT. It translates to CASSFGSGYNQPQHF. The complete variable domain, with remaining parts taken from reference TRBV7-2 and TRBJ1-5, reads GAGVSQSPSNKVTEKGKDVELRCDPISGHTALYWYRQSLGQGLEFLIYFQGNSAPDKSGLPSDRFSAERTGGSVSTLTIQRTQQEDSAVYLCASSFGSGYNQPQHFGDGTRLSIL.

This clonotype was detected ten times or more. In DNA form, the CDR3 reads TGTGCCAGCAGTGAAGTCCGGGACAGGGGGCGGTCCGAGCAGTACTTC. Amino acid sequence: CASSEVRDRGRSEQYF. The chain links TRBV6-1 to TRBJ2-7; the match to TRBD1 covers 12 bases. V dropped 1 base and J dropped 6; count of bases not matched to a gene: 7. The CDR3 sequence is 16 residues long. CDR1 and CDR2 (germline): MNHNS, SASEGT.